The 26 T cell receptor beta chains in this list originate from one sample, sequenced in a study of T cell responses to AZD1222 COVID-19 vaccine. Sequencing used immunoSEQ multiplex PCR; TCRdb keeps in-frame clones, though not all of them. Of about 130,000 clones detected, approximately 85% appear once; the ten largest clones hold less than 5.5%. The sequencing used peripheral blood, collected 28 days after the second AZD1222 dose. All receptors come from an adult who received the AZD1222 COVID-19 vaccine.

CDR3 nucleotide sequence: TGTGCCAGCAGCTTGGTCACACCCGCGAACACCGGGGAGCTGTTTTTT. Residues: CASSLVTPANTGELFF. The chain couples TRBV5-5 to TRBJ2-2; the D is unclear. This CDR3 is built from 16 residues. Germline V gene data show CDR1 as SGHKS and CDR2 as YYEKEE (reference sequence). V lost 0 bases, J lost 0 bases, and 9 bases lay in between.

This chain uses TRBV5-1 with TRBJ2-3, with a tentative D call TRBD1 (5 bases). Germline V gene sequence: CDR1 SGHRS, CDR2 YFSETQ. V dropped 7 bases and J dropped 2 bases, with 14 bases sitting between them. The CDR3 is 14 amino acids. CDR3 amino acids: CASSGHQNTDTQYF. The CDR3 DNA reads TGCGCCAGCTCCGGACATCAGAACACAGATACGCAGTATTTT.

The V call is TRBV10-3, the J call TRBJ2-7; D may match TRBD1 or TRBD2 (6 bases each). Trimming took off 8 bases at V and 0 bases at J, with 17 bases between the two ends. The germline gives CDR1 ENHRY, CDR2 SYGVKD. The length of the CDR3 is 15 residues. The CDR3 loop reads CAIAPRGGNSYEQYF. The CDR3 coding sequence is TGTGCCATCGCCCCAAGAGGGGGGAACTCCTACGAGCAGTACTTC.

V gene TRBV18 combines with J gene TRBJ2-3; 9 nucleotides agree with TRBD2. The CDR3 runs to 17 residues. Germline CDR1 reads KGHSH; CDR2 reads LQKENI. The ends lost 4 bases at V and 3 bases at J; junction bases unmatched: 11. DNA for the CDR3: TGTGCCAGCTCACGTGTCGTCGGCGGGGGGGCGACAGATACGCAGTATTTT. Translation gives CASSRVVGGGATDTQYF.

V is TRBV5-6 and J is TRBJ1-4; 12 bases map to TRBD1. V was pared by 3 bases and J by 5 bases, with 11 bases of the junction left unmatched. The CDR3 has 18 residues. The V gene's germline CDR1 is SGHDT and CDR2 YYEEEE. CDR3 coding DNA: TGTGCCAGCAGCTACCACCGGGACAGGGGGCGACGAAATGAAAAACTGTTTTTT. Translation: CASSYHRDRGRRNEKLFF. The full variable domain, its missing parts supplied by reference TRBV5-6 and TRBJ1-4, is DAGVTQSPTHLIKTRGQQVTLRCSPKSGHDTVSWYQQALGQGPQFIFQYYEEEERQRGNFPDRFSGHQFPNYSSELNVNALLLGDSALYLCASSYHRDRGRRNEKLFFGSGTQLSVL.

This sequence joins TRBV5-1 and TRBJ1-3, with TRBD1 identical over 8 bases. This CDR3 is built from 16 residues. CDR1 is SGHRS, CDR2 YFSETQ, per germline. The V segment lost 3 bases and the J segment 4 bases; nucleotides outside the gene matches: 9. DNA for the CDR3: TGCGCCAGCAGCTCGTCAGGGGGCATCGAGGGAAACACCATATATTTT. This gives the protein CASSSSGGIEGNTIYF. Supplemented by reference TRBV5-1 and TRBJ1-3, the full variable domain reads KAGVTQTPRYLIKTRGQQVTLSCSPISGHRSVSWYQQTPGQGLQFLFEYFSETQRNKGNFPGRFSGRQFSNSRSEMNVSTLELGDSALYLCASSSSGGIEGNTIYFGEGSWLTVV.

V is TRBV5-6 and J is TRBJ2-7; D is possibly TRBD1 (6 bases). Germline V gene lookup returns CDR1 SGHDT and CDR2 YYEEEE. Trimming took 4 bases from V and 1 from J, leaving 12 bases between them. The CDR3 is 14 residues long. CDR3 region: CASSPGTPSYEQYF. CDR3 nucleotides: TGTGCCAGCAGCCCCGGGACACCTTCCTACGAGCAGTACTTC.

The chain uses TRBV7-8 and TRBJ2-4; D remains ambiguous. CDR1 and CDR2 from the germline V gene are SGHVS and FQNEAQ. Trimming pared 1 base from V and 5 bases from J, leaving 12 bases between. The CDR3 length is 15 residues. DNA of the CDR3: TGTGCCAGCAGCTTAGGGACGTTAGGAGAAAACATTCAGTACTTC. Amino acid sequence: CASSLGTLGENIQYF.

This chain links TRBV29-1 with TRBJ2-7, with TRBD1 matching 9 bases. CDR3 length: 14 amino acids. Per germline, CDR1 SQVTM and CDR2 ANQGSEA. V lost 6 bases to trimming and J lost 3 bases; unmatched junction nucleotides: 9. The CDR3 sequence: CSVSLTGGSYEQYF. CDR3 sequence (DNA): TGCAGCGTGTCTTTAACAGGGGGCAGCTACGAGCAGTACTTC.

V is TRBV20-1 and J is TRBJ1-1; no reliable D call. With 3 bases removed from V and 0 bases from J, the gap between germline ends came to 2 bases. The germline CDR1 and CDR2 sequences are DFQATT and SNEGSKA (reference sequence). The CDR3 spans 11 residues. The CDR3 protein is CSARVNTEAFF. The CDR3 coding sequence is TGCAGTGCTAGGGTGAACACTGAAGCTTTCTTT.

This CDR3 reads CASSSGTGDSYEQYF. CDR3 coding DNA: TGTGCCAGCAGCTCCGGGACAGGGGATTCCTACGAGCAGTACTTC. The chain joins TRBV7-6 to TRBJ2-7, with 10 bases lining up with TRBD1. CDR1 is SGHVS and CDR2 is FNYEAQ in the germline V gene. V shed 4 bases and J 1 base; nucleotides not matched to a gene: 4. The CDR3 runs 15 residues. Looking up the rest from reference TRBV7-6 and TRBJ2-7 gives the full variable domain: GAGVSQSPRYKVTKRGQDVALRCDPISGHVSLYWYRQALGQGPEFLTYFNYEAQQDKSGLPNDRFSAERPEGSISTLTIQRTEQRDSAMYRCASSSGTGDSYEQYFGPGTRLTVT.

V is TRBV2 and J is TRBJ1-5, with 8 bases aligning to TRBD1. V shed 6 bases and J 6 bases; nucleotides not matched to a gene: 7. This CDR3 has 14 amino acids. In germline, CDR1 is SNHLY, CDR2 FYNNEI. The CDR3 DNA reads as TGTGCCAGCAGCGGACAGGGAAGACTTCAGCCCCAGCATTTT. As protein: CASSGQGRLQPQHF.

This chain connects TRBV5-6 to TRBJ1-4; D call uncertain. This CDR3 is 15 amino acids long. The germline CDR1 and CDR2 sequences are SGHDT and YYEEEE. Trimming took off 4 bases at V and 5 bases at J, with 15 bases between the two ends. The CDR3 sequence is CASSTRTALNEKLFF. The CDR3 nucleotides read TGTGCCAGCAGCACACGGACGGCCCTAAATGAAAAACTGTTTTTT.

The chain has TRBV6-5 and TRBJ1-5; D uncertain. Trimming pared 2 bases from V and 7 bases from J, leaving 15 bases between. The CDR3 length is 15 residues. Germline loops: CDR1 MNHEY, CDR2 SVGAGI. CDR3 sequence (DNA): TGTGCCAGCAGTTACGAGTCGGTCCTCAGGCAGCCCCAGCATTTT. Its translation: CASSYESVLRQPQHF.

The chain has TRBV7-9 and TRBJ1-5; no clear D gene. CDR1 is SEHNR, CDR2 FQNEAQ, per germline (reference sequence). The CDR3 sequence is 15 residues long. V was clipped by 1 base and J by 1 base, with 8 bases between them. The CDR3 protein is CASSLDGRSNQPQHF. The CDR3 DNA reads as TGTGCCAGCAGCTTAGACGGCCGCAGCAATCAGCCCCAGCATTTT.

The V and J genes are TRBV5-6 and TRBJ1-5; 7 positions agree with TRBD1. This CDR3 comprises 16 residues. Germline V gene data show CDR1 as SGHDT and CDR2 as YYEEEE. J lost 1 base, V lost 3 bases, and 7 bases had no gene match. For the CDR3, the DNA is TGTGCCAGCAGCTCGGGCACAGGGGACAGCAATCAGCCCCAGCATTTT. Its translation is CASSSGTGDSNQPQHF. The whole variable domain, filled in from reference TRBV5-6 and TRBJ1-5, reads DAGVTQSPTHLIKTRGQQVTLRCSPKSGHDTVSWYQQALGQGPQFIFQYYEEEERQRGNFPDRFSGHQFPNYSSELNVNALLLGDSALYLCASSSGTGDSNQPQHFGDGTRLSIL.

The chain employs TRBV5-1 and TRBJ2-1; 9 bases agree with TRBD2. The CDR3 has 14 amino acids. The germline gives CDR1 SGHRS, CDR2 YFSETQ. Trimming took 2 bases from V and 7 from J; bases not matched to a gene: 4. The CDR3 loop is CASSFGSGGNEQFF. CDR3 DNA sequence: TGCGCCAGCAGCTTCGGTAGCGGGGGAAATGAGCAGTTCTTC.

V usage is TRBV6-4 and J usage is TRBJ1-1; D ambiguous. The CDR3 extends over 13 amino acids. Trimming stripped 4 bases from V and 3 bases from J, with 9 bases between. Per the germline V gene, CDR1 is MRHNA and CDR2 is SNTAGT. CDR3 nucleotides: TGTGCCAGCAGTGCCCTGGCGGACACTGAAGCTTTCTTT. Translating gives CASSALADTEAFF.

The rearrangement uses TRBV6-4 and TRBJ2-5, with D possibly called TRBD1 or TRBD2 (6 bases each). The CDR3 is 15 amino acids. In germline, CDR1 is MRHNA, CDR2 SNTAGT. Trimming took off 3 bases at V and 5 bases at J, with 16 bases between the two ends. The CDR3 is CASSETGLSGETQYF. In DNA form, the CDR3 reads TGTGCCAGCAGTGAAACAGGGTTAAGCGGGGAGACCCAGTACTTC.

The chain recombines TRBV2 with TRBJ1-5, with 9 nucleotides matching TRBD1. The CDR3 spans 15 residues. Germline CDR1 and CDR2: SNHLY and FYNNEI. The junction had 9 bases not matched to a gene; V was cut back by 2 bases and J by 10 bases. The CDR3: CASSEITGGKGPQHF. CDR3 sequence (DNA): TGTGCCAGCAGTGAAATCACAGGGGGCAAGGGTCCCCAGCATTTT.

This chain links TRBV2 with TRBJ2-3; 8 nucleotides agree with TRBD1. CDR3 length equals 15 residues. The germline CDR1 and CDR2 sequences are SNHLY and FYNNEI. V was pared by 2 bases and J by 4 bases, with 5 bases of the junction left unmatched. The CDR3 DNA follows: TGTGCCAGCAGTGAAAGTGGACAGGGTGCAGATACGCAGTATTTT. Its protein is CASSESGQGADTQYF.

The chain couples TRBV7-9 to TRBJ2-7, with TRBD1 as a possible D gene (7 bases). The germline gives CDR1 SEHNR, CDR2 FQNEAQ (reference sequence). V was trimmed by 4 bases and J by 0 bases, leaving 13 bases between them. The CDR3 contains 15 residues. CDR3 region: CASSSAGQPSYEQYF. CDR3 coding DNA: TGTGCCAGCAGCTCCGCGGGACAGCCCTCCTACGAGCAGTACTTC.

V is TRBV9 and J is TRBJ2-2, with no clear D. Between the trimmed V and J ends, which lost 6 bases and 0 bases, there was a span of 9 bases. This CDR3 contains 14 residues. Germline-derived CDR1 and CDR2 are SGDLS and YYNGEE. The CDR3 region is CASKKSSNTGELFF. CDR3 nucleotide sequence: TGTGCCAGCAAAAAGTCGTCGAACACCGGGGAGCTGTTTTTT.

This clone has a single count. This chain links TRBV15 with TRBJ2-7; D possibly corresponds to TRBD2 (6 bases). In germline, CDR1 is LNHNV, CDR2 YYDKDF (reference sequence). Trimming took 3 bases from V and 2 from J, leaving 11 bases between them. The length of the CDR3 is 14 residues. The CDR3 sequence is CATSSRPGAYEQYF. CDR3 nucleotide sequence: TGTGCCACCAGCAGCCGTCCGGGGGCCTACGAGCAGTACTTC.

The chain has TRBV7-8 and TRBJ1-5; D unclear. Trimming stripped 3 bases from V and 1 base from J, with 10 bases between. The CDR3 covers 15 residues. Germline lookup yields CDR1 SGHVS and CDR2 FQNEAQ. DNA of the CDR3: TGTGCCAGCAGCTTTTTCGGGCGGAGCAATCAGCCCCAGCATTTT. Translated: CASSFFGRSNQPQHF.

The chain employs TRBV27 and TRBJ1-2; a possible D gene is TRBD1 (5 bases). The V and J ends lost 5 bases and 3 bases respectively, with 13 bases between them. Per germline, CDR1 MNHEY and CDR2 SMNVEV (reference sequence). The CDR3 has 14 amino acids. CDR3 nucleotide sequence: TGTGCCAGCAGTCCCCGGGGCCCGGACTATGGCTACACCTTC. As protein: CASSPRGPDYGYTF.